The 19 T cell receptor beta chains listed next were all sequenced from one sample in a study of cytomegalovirus exposure and HLA in healthy donors. A multiplex PCR was run with 60 Vbeta primers and 13 Jbeta primers. Generated by immunoSEQ multiplex PCR, the TCRdb table keeps only in-frame clones and is missing some. The data hold under 200,000 clones, with roughly 79% observed a single time. The specimen sequenced was PBMCs. These receptor sequences come from a man aged 50-60 years in good health and CMV-seropositive.

The chain recombines TRBV4-1 with TRBJ2-4; D unclear. The length of the CDR3 is 17 residues. V lost 0 bases and J 2 bases, leaving 14 bases between the germline ends. Germline V gene data show CDR1 as MGHRA and CDR2 as YSYEKL. The CDR3: CASSQDHILITKNIQYF. In nucleotides, the CDR3 is TGCGCCAGCAGCCAAGACCACATCCTTATTACCAAAAACATTCAGTACTTC.

This sequence joins TRBV7-2 and TRBJ1-4; 7 nucleotides align to TRBD1. The CDR3 totals 14 residues. Germline CDR1 reads SGHTA; CDR2 reads FQGNSA. The V and J ends lost 3 bases and 8 bases, in that order; junction bases with no gene match: 6. The CDR3 DNA follows: TGTGCCAGCAGCTTCACAGGGGCGCGGGAAAAACTGTTTTTT. Its translation: CASSFTGAREKLFF.

V and J are TRBV7-9 and TRBJ2-1; D is unclear. The germline gives CDR1 SEHNR, CDR2 FQNEAQ (reference sequence). CDR3 length: 13 residues. The V end was cut by 3 bases, the J end by 3 bases, with 6 bases between. The CDR3 region has the DNA TGTGCCAGCAGCTTCGCTAGCTACAATGAGCAGTTCTTC. As protein: CASSFASYNEQFF.

This chain uses TRBV21-1 with TRBJ1-5; TRBD1 is the table's D call, not checked against the DNA. TRBV21-1 is reported as a pseudogene. The CDR3 extends over 17 amino acids. The chain's CDR3 is CASSFRGGDYSNQPQHF. DNA for the CDR3: TGTGCCAGCAGCTTTAGAGGGGGAGATTATAGCAATCAGCCCCAGCATTTT.

This clone showed up just a few times. This chain links TRBV2 with TRBJ1-2; D unclear. V lost 8 bases, J lost 3 bases, and 13 bases lay in between. The CDR3 is 13 residues long. Germline V gives CDR1 SNHLY, CDR2 FYNNEI. CDR3 in DNA: TGTGCCAGCCATAGAGGGAGTTACTATGGCTACACCTTC. This gives the protein CASHRGSYYGYTF.

The rearrangement joins TRBV11-2 to TRBJ2-7; no clear D. Germline CDR1 and CDR2: SGHAT and FQNNGV. This CDR3 contains 12 residues. V lost 1 base and J 3 bases, leaving 4 bases between the germline ends. The CDR3 sequence: CASSLALYEQYF. Written as DNA, the CDR3 is TGTGCCAGCAGCTTAGCCCTCTACGAGCAGTACTTC.

The chain uses TRBV4-1 and TRBJ2-5; 10 positions agree with TRBD2. Germline-derived CDR1 and CDR2 are MGHRA and YSYEKL. The CDR3 sequence is 15 residues long. The V segment lost 8 bases and the J segment 5 bases; nucleotides outside the gene matches: 11. The CDR3 region has the DNA TGCGCCAGCGGCCCCACAGCGGGGGGGCAGGAGACCCAGTACTTC. Its protein is CASGPTAGGQETQYF.

V is TRBV29-1 and J is TRBJ2-7, with TRBD1 matching 7 bases. After removal of 5 bases from V and 0 bases from J, the junction contained 4 bases not matched to a gene. This CDR3 contains 13 residues. Germline assignment: CDR1 SQVTM and CDR2 ANQGSEA. The CDR3 reads CSVTRDSSYEQYF. As DNA, the CDR3 is TGCAGCGTTACCCGGGACAGCTCCTACGAGCAGTACTTC.

The CDR3: CASSFSGTGELFF. CDR3 DNA sequence: TGTGCCAGCAGCTTTTCAGGGACCGGGGAGCTGTTTTTT. This sequence joins TRBV5-6 and TRBJ2-2; a weak D match, TRBD1 (5 bases). CDR3 length equals 13 residues. With 2 bases removed from V and 5 bases from J, the gap between germline ends came to 7 bases. The V gene's germline CDR1 is SGHDT and CDR2 YYEEEE.

In this sample, this clone turned up once. The chain carries TRBV18 and TRBJ2-7; 9 bases are shared with TRBD1. V lost 0 bases and J lost 4; bases outside the gene matches: 4. The CDR3 runs to 15 residues. Germline loops: CDR1 KGHSH, CDR2 LQKENI. The CDR3 sequence: CASSPPGTGRYEQYV. CDR3 nucleotides: TGTGCCAGCTCACCACCCGGGACAGGGAGGTACGAGCAGTACGTC.

The V and J genes are TRBV19 and TRBJ1-5; no reliable D call. Trimming removed 5 bases from V and 3 bases from J, with 5 bases in between. The CDR3 consists of 12 residues. Germline V gives CDR1 LNHDA, CDR2 SQIVND (reference sequence). CDR3 amino acids: CASSLYNQPQHF. DNA of the CDR3: TGTGCCAGTAGTCTCTACAATCAGCCCCAGCATTTT.

V and J are TRBV6-1 and TRBJ2-7, with D perhaps TRBD2 (6 bases). V lost 5 bases and J lost 0, with 11 bases in between. Germline values: CDR1 MNHNS, CDR2 SASEGT. The CDR3 has 14 amino acids. The CDR3 sequence: CASSSGLHSYEQYF. CDR3 DNA: TGTGCCAGCAGTTCGGGACTGCACTCCTACGAGCAGTACTTC.

This chain links TRBV10-3 with TRBJ1-1; 7 bases agree with TRBD1. The germline gives CDR1 ENHRY, CDR2 SYGVKD. CDR3 length equals 14 residues. V shed 10 bases, J shed 1 base, and the junction held 9 bases outside the gene matches. The CDR3 coding sequence is TGTGCCACCCTCCCCCAGGGGGGGAACACTGAAGCTTTCTTT. The encoded protein is CATLPQGGNTEAFF.

The V and J genes are TRBV5-1 and TRBJ1-1; the D gene is possibly TRBD1 (5 bases). The CDR3 covers 14 residues. Germline CDR1 and CDR2: SGHRS and YFSETQ. V lost 0 bases to trimming and J lost 1 base, with 7 bases between them. The CDR3 nucleotides are TGCGCCAGCAGCTTGGGACAGTCGAACACTGAAGCTTTCTTT. Translation gives CASSLGQSNTEAFF.

The rearrangement joins TRBV30 to TRBJ2-3; 9 bases align to TRBD2. V gave up 0 bases and J gave up 2 bases; unmatched junction bases: 6. In germline, CDR1 is GTSNPN, CDR2 SVGIG (reference sequence). The CDR3 runs 16 residues. CDR3 sequence reads: CAWSVGSGGSTDTQYF. The DNA for the CDR3 is TGTGCCTGGAGTGTAGGTAGCGGGGGATCCACAGATACGCAGTATTTT.

CDR3: CAWRAGNEKLFF. Here the CDR3 DNA reads TGTGCCTGGAGGGCAGGGAATGAAAAACTGTTTTTT. The chain has TRBV30 and TRBJ1-4, with a possible D match to TRBD1 (5 bases). The germline V gene encodes CDR1 GTSNPN and CDR2 SVGIG (reference sequence). Deletions cut 3 bases from V and 5 bases from J, with 7 bases between. This CDR3 has 12 amino acids.

The V gene is TRBV5-1, the J gene TRBJ2-2; 7 bases fit TRBD2. Germline V gene lookup returns CDR1 SGHRS and CDR2 YFSETQ. With 6 bases clipped from V and 7 bases from J, the junction kept 12 bases outside the gene matches. There are 15 residues in the CDR3. The CDR3 nucleotides are TGCGCCAGCAAAACAAGCGGGGAGTTGGGCGGGGAGCTGTTTTTT. This gives the protein CASKTSGELGGELFF.

This clone appeared once. This sequence joins TRBV29-1 and TRBJ1-1; D unclear. The CDR3 sequence is 10 residues long. V was clipped by 4 bases and J by 6 bases, with 6 bases between them. Germline CDR1 and CDR2: SQVTM and ANQGSEA. The CDR3: CSVGDAEAFF. The DNA for the CDR3 is TGCAGCGTTGGAGACGCTGAAGCTTTCTTT.

The V call is TRBV5-1, the J call TRBJ2-2; 8 positions match TRBD1. The CDR3 is made up of 15 amino acids. The germline V gene encodes CDR1 SGHRS and CDR2 YFSETQ. Losses at the gene ends were 4 bases for V and 2 bases for J; bases not matched to a gene: 4. CDR3 DNA sequence: TGCGCCAGCAGCAGGACAGGGACAAACACCGGGGAGCTGTTTTTT. Amino acid sequence: CASSRTGTNTGELFF.